This T cell receptor (beta chain) was sequenced during a study of blood T cell repertoires in COVID-19. Study details: Donors in the United States, Italy and Spain gave samples during acute or convalescent COVID-19. Sources were T cells, B-cell-depleted T cells, or PBMCs; the material itself was cDNA or gDNA.

Original processing notes: Reference gene primer amplification in the assay estimated nucleated cell counts. Profiling relied on immunoSEQ multiplex PCR, and the TCRdb table lists in-frame clones only, not all of them. V and J calls and clone size are given by that table; D and trimming were obtained from the DNA. The table records some 43,000 clones, around 87% of them present only once. V was clipped by 2 bases and J by 0 bases, with 8 bases between them. CDR3 length: 15 amino acids. CDR1 is KGHSH, CDR2 LQKENI, per germline. The TCR comes from a human donor in a cohort sampled during active COVID-19. Input material: peripheral blood. The rearrangement links TRBV18 to TRBJ1-5; D not resolved. This CDR3 is CASSPWADSNQPQHF. The CDR3 DNA is TGTGCCAGCTCACCATGGGCAGATAGCAATCAGCCCCAGCATTTT.